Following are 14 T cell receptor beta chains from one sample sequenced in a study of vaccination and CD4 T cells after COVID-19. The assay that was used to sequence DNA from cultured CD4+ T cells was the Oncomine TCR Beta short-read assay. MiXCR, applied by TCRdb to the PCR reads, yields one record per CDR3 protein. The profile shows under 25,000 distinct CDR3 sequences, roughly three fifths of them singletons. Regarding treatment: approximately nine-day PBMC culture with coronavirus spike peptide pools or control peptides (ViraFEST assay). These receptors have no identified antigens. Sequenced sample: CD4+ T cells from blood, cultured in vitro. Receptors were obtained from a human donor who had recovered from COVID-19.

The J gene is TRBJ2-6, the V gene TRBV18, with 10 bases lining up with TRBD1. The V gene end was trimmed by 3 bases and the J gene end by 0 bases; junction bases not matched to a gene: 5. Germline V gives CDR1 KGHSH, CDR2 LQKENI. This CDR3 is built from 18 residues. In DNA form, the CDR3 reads TGTGCCAGCTCACCGGGACAGGGGCTTAGCTCTGGGGCCAACGTCCTGACTTTC. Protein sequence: CASSPGQGLSSGANVLTF. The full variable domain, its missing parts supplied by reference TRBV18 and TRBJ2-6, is NAGVMQNPRHLVRRRGQEARLRCSPMKGHSHVYWYRQLPEEGLKFMVYLQKENIIDESGMPKERFSAEFPKEGPSILRIQQVVRGDSAAYFCASSPGQGLSSGANVLTFGAGSRLTVL.

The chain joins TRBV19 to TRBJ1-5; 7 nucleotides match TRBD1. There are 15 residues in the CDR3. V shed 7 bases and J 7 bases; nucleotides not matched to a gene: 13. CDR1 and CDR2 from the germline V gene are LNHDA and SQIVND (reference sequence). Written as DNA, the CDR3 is TGTGCCAGTATCCTGACAGGGCGAGGGAACCAGCCCCAGCATTTT. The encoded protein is CASILTGRGNQPQHF.

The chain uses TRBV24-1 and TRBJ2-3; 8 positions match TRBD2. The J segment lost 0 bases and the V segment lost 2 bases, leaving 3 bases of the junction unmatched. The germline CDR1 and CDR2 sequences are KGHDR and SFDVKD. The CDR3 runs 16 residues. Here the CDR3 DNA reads TGTGCCACCAGTGATTGGAGCGGGAGAAGCACAGATACGCAGTATTTT. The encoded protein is CATSDWSGRSTDTQYF.

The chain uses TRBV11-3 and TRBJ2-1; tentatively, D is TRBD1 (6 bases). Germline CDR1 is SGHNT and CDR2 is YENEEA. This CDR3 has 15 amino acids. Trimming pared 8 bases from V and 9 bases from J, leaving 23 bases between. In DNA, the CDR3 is TGTGCCAGCGCCCAACGGGACAAGAGCTCGGGTGAGCAGTTCTTC. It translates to CASAQRDKSSGEQFF.

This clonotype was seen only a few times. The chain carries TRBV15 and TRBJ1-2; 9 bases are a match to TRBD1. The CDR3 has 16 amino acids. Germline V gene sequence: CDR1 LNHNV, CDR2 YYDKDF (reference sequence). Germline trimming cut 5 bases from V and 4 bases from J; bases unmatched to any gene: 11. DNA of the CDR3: TGTGCCACCAGCGCCAGTACAGGGGGCGATAGCTATGGCTACACCTTC. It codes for CATSASTGGDSYGYTF.

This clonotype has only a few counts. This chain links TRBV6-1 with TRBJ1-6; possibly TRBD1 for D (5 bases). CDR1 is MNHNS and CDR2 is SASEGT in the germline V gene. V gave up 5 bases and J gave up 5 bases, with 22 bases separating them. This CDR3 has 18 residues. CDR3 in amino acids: CASSRSAGLNGNNSPLHF. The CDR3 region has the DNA TGTGCCAGCAGTCGGAGTGCAGGGTTGAATGGGAATAATTCACCCCTCCACTTT.

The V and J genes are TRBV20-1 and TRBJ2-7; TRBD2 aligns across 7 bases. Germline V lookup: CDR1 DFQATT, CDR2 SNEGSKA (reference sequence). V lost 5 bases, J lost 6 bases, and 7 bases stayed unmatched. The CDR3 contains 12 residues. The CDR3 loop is CSAGGTTTEQYF. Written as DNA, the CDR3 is TGCAGTGCTGGGGGGACTACGACCGAGCAGTACTTC.

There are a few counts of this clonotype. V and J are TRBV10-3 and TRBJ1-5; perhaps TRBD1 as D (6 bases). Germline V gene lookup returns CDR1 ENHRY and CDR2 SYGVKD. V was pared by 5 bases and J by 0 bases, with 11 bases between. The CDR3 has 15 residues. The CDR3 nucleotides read TGTGCCATCAGTCCCCACAGGGATAGCAATCAGCCCCAGCATTTT. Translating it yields CAISPHRDSNQPQHF.

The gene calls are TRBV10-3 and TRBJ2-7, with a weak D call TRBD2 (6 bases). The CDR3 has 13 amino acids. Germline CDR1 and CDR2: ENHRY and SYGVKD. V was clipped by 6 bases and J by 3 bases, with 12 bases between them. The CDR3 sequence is CAISRLGDYEQYF. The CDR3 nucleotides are TGTGCCATCAGCCGACTAGGCGACTACGAGCAGTACTTC.

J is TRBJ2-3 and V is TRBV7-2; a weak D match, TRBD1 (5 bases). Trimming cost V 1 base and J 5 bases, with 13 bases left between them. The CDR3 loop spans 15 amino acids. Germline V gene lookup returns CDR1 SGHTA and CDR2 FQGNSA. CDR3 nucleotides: TGTGCCAGCAGCTTAGGATCAGGGTACGGAGATACGCAGTATTTT. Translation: CASSLGSGYGDTQYF.

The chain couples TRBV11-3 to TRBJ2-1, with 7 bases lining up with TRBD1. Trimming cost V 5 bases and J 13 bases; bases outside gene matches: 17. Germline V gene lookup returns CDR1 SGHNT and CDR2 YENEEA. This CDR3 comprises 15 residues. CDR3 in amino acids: CASSAFGTDSEKQFF. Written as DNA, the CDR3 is TGTGCCAGCAGCGCCTTCGGGACAGACTCCGAGAAACAGTTCTTC.

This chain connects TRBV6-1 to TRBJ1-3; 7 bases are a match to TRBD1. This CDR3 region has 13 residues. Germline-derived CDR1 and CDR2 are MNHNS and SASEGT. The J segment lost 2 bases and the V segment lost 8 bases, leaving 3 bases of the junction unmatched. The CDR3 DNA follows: TGTGCCAGCTCGACAGGGACTGGAAACACCATATATTTT. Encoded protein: CASSTGTGNTIYF.

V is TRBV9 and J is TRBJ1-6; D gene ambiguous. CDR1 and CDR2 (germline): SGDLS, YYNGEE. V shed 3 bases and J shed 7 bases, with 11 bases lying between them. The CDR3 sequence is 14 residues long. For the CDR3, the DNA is TGTGCCAGCAGCGCCCTCAGAACGAATTCACCCCTCCACTTT. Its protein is CASSALRTNSPLHF.

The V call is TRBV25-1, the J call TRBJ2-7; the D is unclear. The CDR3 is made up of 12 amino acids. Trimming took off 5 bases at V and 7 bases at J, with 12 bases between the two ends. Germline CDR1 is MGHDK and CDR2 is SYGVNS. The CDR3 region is CASSPGPREQYF. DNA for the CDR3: TGTGCCAGCAGTCCGGGCCCACGGGAGCAGTACTTC.